One sample yielded the 15 T cell receptor beta chains listed below, sequenced in a study of beta chain features in type 1 diabetes (dated by TCRdb to 2016 to 2018). Library preparation employed the immunoSEQ multiplex PCR assay. The High Capacity cDNA Reverse Transcription Kit was used to reverse transcribe all of the isolated RNA, meaning that expressed TCRB transcripts were what got sequenced. TCRdb retrieved this table from immuneACCESS and kept in-frame rearrangements only. Not all clones are present; in checked studies, unresolved V genes account for under half, and no reason is known for the remainder. The table for this sample lists 200,000 to 250,000 clones; more than 65% of them were counted only once. The ten largest clonotypes hold around 0.05% of the sample. Sample: naive CD4+ T cells from blood. The cell subset or site label here, explained by the study, means: true naive CD4+ T cells. Receptors originate from a man younger than 40 in good health.

The chain carries TRBV30 and TRBJ1-2; no firm D call. The V end lost 3 bases, the J end lost 4 bases, and 12 bases lay between the germline ends. Germline assignment: CDR1 GTSNPN and CDR2 SVGIG (reference sequence). The CDR3 contains 13 residues. The DNA for the CDR3 is TGTGCCTGGAGGTCAACCGACGGCTATGGCTACACCTTC. Protein sequence: CAWRSTDGYGYTF. The full variable domain, its missing parts supplied by reference TRBV30 and TRBJ1-2, is SQTIHQWPATLVQPVGSPLSLECTVEGTSNPNLYWYRQAAGRGLQLLFYSVGIGQISSEVPQNLSASRPQDRQFILSSKKLLLSDSGFYLCAWRSTDGYGYTFGSGTRLTVV.

The V gene is TRBV30, the J gene TRBJ2-5; a possible D gene is TRBD2 (5 bases). CDR1 and CDR2 (germline): GTSNPN, SVGIG (reference sequence). The CDR3 has 16 residues. V dropped 0 bases and J dropped 4 bases, with 18 bases sitting between them. This chain's CDR3 is CAWSVFPRARTETQYF. CDR3 in DNA: TGTGCCTGGAGTGTATTTCCGAGGGCTAGGACAGAGACCCAGTACTTC.

This clone was observed once. This chain joins TRBV5-1 and TRBJ1-1; D gene ambiguous. V shed 5 bases and J shed 1 base, with 12 bases lying between them. CDR3 size: 14 residues. Germline loops: CDR1 SGHRS, CDR2 YFSETQ. The CDR3, as DNA: TGCGCCAGCAGTTATGGGGTTACGAACACTGAAGCTTTCTTT. Translation gives CASSYGVTNTEAFF.

For the CDR3, the DNA is TGTGCCAGCAGTGAATGGACCAGAAATGAGCAGTTCTTC. Its translation is CASSEWTRNEQFF. The J gene is TRBJ2-1, the V gene TRBV6-5; D is unclear. V lost 5 bases, J lost 7 bases, and 12 bases lay in between. Germline V lookup: CDR1 MNHEY, CDR2 SVGAGI. The CDR3 length is 13 residues.

This clone was recorded a few times. The genes are TRBV19 and TRBJ2-1, with D maybe TRBD2 (6 bases). Per the germline V gene, CDR1 is LNHDA and CDR2 is SQIVND (reference sequence). With 5 bases removed from V and 0 bases from J, the gap between germline ends came to 14 bases. CDR3 size: 16 residues. Written as DNA, the CDR3 is TGTGCCAGTAGTTCAGAGGGGAGGAGCTCCTACAATGAGCAGTTCTTC. It specifies CASSSEGRSSYNEQFF. The whole variable domain, remainder taken from reference TRBV19 and TRBJ2-1, is DGGITQSPKYLFRKEGQNVTLSCEQNLNHDAMYWYRQDPGQGLRLIYYSQIVNDFQKGDIAEGYSVSREKKESFPLTVTSAQKNPTAFYLCASSSEGRSSYNEQFFGPGTRLTVL.

This clone was seen more than once but under ten times. The chain couples TRBV30 to TRBJ2-7, with D unresolved. V shed 3 bases and J shed 2 bases, with 11 bases lying between them. The CDR3 spans 13 residues. The V gene's germline CDR1 is GTSNPN and CDR2 SVGIG (reference sequence). Here the CDR3 reads CAWRRTVTYEQYF. The CDR3 DNA reads TGTGCCTGGAGGCGTACAGTTACCTACGAGCAGTACTTC.

The chain uses TRBV18 and TRBJ2-1, with D unresolved. This CDR3 is 13 amino acids long. Germline CDR1 reads KGHSH; CDR2 reads LQKENI. V lost 3 bases to trimming and J lost 6 bases, with 9 bases between them. The CDR3 loop reads CASSPPGFNEQFF. The CDR3 coding sequence is TGTGCCAGCTCACCCCCAGGCTTCAATGAGCAGTTCTTC.

The chain joins TRBV25-1 to TRBJ2-7, with 9 bases lining up with TRBD1. The V gene's germline CDR1 is MGHDK and CDR2 SYGVNS. The CDR3 totals 15 residues. V was pared by 3 bases and J by 2 bases, with 5 bases of the junction left unmatched. The CDR3, as DNA: TGTGCCAGCAGTGACACCAGACAGGGGGCCTACGAGCAGTACTTC. This encodes CASSDTRQGAYEQYF.

This rearrangement joins TRBV6-5 to TRBJ2-3; tentatively, D is TRBD1 (5 bases). V was clipped by 0 bases and J by 0 bases, with 7 bases between them. The germline gives CDR1 MNHEY, CDR2 SVGAGI. This CDR3 is built from 15 residues. CDR3 amino acids: CASSYSPGSTDTQYF. The CDR3 nucleotides read TGTGCCAGCAGTTACTCGCCAGGGAGCACAGATACGCAGTATTTT.

This chain connects TRBV9 to TRBJ1-2; TRBD1 is a possible D gene (6 bases). V lost 3 bases, J lost 0 bases, and 9 bases lay in between. The V gene's germline CDR1 is SGDLS and CDR2 YYNGEE. The CDR3 spans 14 residues. Here the CDR3 DNA reads TGTGCCAGCAGCGGACAGGTTTCTAACTATGGCTACACCTTC. Its protein product is CASSGQVSNYGYTF.

CDR3 nucleotides: TGTGCCAGCAGCTTAGACCTTGGGACATGGGGCTACACCTTC. Protein product: CASSLDLGTWGYTF. The V call is TRBV7-9, the J call TRBJ1-2; D may be TRBD1 (6 bases). This CDR3 has 14 residues. The V and J ends lost 1 base and 8 bases respectively, with 14 bases between them. Germline lookup yields CDR1 SEHNR and CDR2 FQNEAQ (reference sequence).

This rearrangement joins TRBV19 to TRBJ1-1; D remains unclear. Germline V gives CDR1 LNHDA, CDR2 SQIVND (reference sequence). V was pared by 3 bases and J by 0 bases, with 8 bases between. This CDR3 comprises 14 residues. CDR3 region: CASSMPGMNTEAFF. The CDR3 bases are TGTGCCAGTAGTATGCCAGGCATGAACACTGAAGCTTTCTTT.

The rearrangement joins TRBV15 to TRBJ2-7; D is ambiguous. Germline CDR1 and CDR2: LNHNV and YYDKDF (reference sequence). The V and J ends lost 5 bases and 5 bases respectively, with 13 bases between them. The CDR3 loop spans 13 amino acids. CDR3 region: CATSPRTVHEQYF. The CDR3 nucleotides read TGTGCCACCAGCCCCCGGACGGTGCACGAGCAGTACTTC.

This chain joins TRBV7-2 and TRBJ2-3; perhaps TRBD1 as D (6 bases). Germline assignment: CDR1 SGHTA and CDR2 FQGNSA. The CDR3 spans 14 residues. V was pared by 3 bases and J by 2 bases, with 9 bases between. CDR3 in amino acids: CASSFGQPTDTQYF. Written as DNA, the CDR3 is TGTGCCAGCAGCTTCGGACAGCCCACAGATACGCAGTATTTT.

The rearrangement uses TRBV5-4 and TRBJ2-1; TRBD1 matches at 10 bases. This CDR3 region has 15 residues. The V gene end was trimmed by 4 bases and the J gene end by 6 bases; junction bases not matched to a gene: 7. Germline V gene sequence: CDR1 SGHNT, CDR2 YYREEE (reference sequence). The CDR3 DNA reads as TGTGCCAGCAGCGATCCCGGGACAGGGGCCAATGAGCAGTTCTTC. This sequence encodes CASSDPGTGANEQFF.